The 16 T cell receptor beta chains reported below all come from one sample, sequenced in a study of blood T cell repertoires in COVID-19. The table came from immunoSEQ multiplex PCR; TCRdb's copy has only in-frame clones and leaves some out. This table holds 70,000 to 95,000 clones, just under 85% found once. The specimen was peripheral blood. These TCRs come from an older woman with active or convalescent COVID-19.

The J gene is TRBJ2-7, the V gene TRBV20-1, with D unclear. The CDR3 contains 11 residues. Per the germline V gene, CDR1 is DFQATT and CDR2 is SNEGSKA (reference sequence). V lost 2 bases, J lost 5 bases, and 7 bases lay in between. DNA for the CDR3: TGCAGTGCTAGAATGGGCCACGAGCAGTACTTC. This sequence encodes CSARMGHEQYF.

The CDR3 loop is CASSGGPGQGFTEAFF. The CDR3 DNA is TGTGCCAGCAGTGGTGGGCCGGGACAGGGGTTCACTGAAGCTTTCTTT. This sequence joins TRBV6-6 and TRBJ1-1; the match to TRBD1 covers 10 bases. This CDR3 is 16 amino acids long. Unmatched junction bases numbered 10, after V lost 5 bases and J lost 4 bases. Looked up from germline, CDR1 is MNHNY and CDR2 is SVGAGI (reference sequence).

This clone was detected a few times. The chain links TRBV28 to TRBJ1-3, with TRBD1 matching over 8 bases. Germline-derived CDR1 and CDR2 are MDHEN and SYDVKM. This CDR3 has 14 residues. V trimming: 8 bases; J trimming: 0 bases; junction bases outside the gene matches: 3. As DNA, the CDR3 is TGTGCCAGCCGGGACAGGAACTCTGGAAACACCATATATTTT. Its protein is CASRDRNSGNTIYF.

The chain combines TRBV2 with TRBJ2-3; 9 bases map to TRBD1. Germline V gives CDR1 SNHLY, CDR2 FYNNEI. Trimming took 5 bases from V and 1 from J; bases not matched to a gene: 4. The CDR3 totals 15 residues. CDR3 sequence (DNA): TGTGCCAGCAGTACAGGGGGCGTTCGCACAGATACGCAGTATTTT. Amino acids: CASSTGGVRTDTQYF.

This chain connects TRBV5-4 to TRBJ2-7; a weak D match, TRBD1 (6 bases). CDR1 and CDR2 (germline): SGHNT, YYREEE (reference sequence). CDR3 size: 14 residues. V shed 3 bases and J shed 3 bases, with 13 bases lying between them. The CDR3 coding sequence is TGTGCCAGCAGCTCGGGTACAGGGTTCTACGAGCAGTACTTC. Translated: CASSSGTGFYEQYF. The whole variable domain, remainder taken from reference TRBV5-4 and TRBJ2-7, is ETGVTQSPTHLIKTRGQQVTLRCSSQSGHNTVSWYQQALGQGPQFIFQYYREEENGRGNFPPRFSGLQFPNYSSELNVNALELDDSALYLCASSSGTGFYEQYFGPGTRLTVT.

The CDR3 DNA follows: TGTGCCAGCAGCTTAACCACAACACACTACGAGCAGTACTTC. It translates to CASSLTTTHYEQYF. V is TRBV7-2 and J is TRBJ2-7; no definite D call. This CDR3 has 14 amino acids. Trimming left V 2 bases short and J 3 bases short, with 11 bases between. Germline CDR1 SGHTA, CDR2 FQGNSA.

The rearrangement links TRBV19 to TRBJ2-7, with 7 bases that match TRBD2. V lost 4 bases and J lost 4; bases outside the gene matches: 7. CDR1 and CDR2 from the germline V gene are LNHDA and SQIVND (reference sequence). This CDR3 is built from 14 residues. As DNA, the CDR3 is TGTGCCAGTAGTACTCGACTAGCAGTGTACGAGCAGTACTTC. It yields the protein CASSTRLAVYEQYF.

J is TRBJ1-5 and V is TRBV2; D is perhaps TRBD1 (5 bases). Trimming took off 1 base at V and 3 bases at J, with 13 bases between the two ends. Germline CDR1 reads SNHLY; CDR2 reads FYNNEI. The CDR3 has 16 residues. The CDR3 DNA reads TGTGCCAGCAGTGAAGTTGCAGGGTCCTACAATCAGCCCCAGCATTTT. Protein product: CASSEVAGSYNQPQHF.

This chain connects TRBV7-2 to TRBJ2-7, with D maybe TRBD2 (6 bases). V was cut by 4 bases and J by 3 bases, with 16 bases left in between. Germline CDR1 SGHTA, CDR2 FQGNSA. This CDR3 region has 15 residues. The CDR3 sequence: CASSYPGGLGYEQYF. For the CDR3, the DNA is TGTGCCAGCAGCTACCCAGGAGGGTTGGGCTACGAGCAGTACTTC.

This clone occurred once. The J gene is TRBJ1-6, the V gene TRBV27; D perhaps matches TRBD1 (5 bases). The germline V gene encodes CDR1 MNHEY and CDR2 SMNVEV (reference sequence). V lost 4 bases and J lost 6, with 13 bases in between. The CDR3 contains 15 residues. The CDR3 sequence is CASSSGGVGNSPLHF. The CDR3 DNA is TGTGCCAGCAGTTCGGGGGGAGTAGGTAATTCACCCCTCCACTTT.

V is TRBV11-2 and J is TRBJ2-5; a weak D match, TRBD2 (5 bases). This CDR3 comprises 15 residues. Trimming left V 5 bases short and J 0 bases short, with 13 bases between. CDR1 and CDR2 (germline): SGHAT, FQNNGV. In DNA form, the CDR3 reads TGTGCCAGCAGCCATCCGGACTGGTACCAAGAGACCCAGTACTTC. Encoded protein: CASSHPDWYQETQYF.

V gene TRBV28 combines with J gene TRBJ1-5; 7 nucleotides align to TRBD1. This CDR3 region has 13 residues. Germline trimming cut 6 bases from V and 5 bases from J; bases unmatched to any gene: 4. CDR1 is MDHEN and CDR2 is SYDVKM in the germline V gene. DNA for the CDR3: TGTGCCAGCAGAGGGACAGAGGATCAGCCCCAGCATTTT. It translates to CASRGTEDQPQHF.

The chain uses TRBV2 and TRBJ1-6; unclear D gene. V was shortened by 0 bases and J by 9 bases, with 12 bases between the two germline ends. Per the germline V gene, CDR1 is SNHLY and CDR2 is FYNNEI. The CDR3 is made up of 15 amino acids. In nucleotides, the CDR3 is TGTGCCAGCAGTGAAGCTTCGCAGGCGGGTTCACCCCTCCACTTT. Translating it yields CASSEASQAGSPLHF.

The rearrangement links TRBV4-1 to TRBJ2-1, with D tentatively TRBD1 (5 bases). Germline V CDR1 and CDR2: MGHRA, YSYEKL. The CDR3 is 14 residues long. Deletions cut 0 bases from V and 10 bases from J, with 13 bases between. The CDR3 region has the DNA TGCGCCAGCAGCCAAGAGAGTTTGGGGCGGGAGCAGTTCTTC. Protein product: CASSQESLGREQFF.

The rearrangement links TRBV25-1 to TRBJ1-1; maybe TRBD1 (5 bases). There are 14 residues in the CDR3. Trimming left V 8 bases short and J 3 bases short, with 16 bases between. Germline V gene lookup returns CDR1 MGHDK and CDR2 SYGVNS. CDR3 protein: CASSRGRIDTEAFF. DNA for the CDR3: TGTGCCAGCTCTCGGGGGAGGATTGACACTGAAGCTTTCTTT.

The J gene is TRBJ1-5, the V gene TRBV6-2 or TRBV6-3; the D gene is possibly TRBD1 (6 bases). Germline V gene sequence: CDR1 MNHEY, CDR2 SVGEGT. Trimming removed 2 bases from V and 3 bases from J, with 14 bases in between. The CDR3 sequence is 16 residues long. The CDR3 here is CASSYRVTGFNQPQHF. The CDR3 region has the DNA TGTGCCAGCAGTTACCGGGTCACAGGGTTCAATCAGCCCCAGCATTTT.